What follows describes a single T cell receptor beta chain. The antigen remains undetermined. From germline, CDR1 is MGHRA and CDR2 YSYEKL. V was pared by 1 base and J by 4 bases, with 16 bases between. CDR3 length: 16 residues. The data were taken from a study of T cell repertoires in cytomegalovirus infection. Across the study: The authors used CMV epitopes that were HLA-C-restricted (recently identified) and HLA-B-restricted (well studied). Matching HLA type, along with CMV infection, was indicated by public TCR beta signatures. General study points: Dominant in the ex vivo response were TCR beta clonotypes restricted by HLA-C and specific for CMV. The cumulative frequency of public TCR beta families distinguished individuals who carried CMV together with the relevant HLA.

From the reads, TCRdb called clonotypes with MiXCR, one entry per CDR3 protein. This table holds about 770,000 distinct CDR3 sequences, almost 30% found once. Sequencing used cultured CD8+ T cells from PBMCs, obtained from culture after CMV antigen stimulation. The clonotype was recovered from a human donor in good health (CMV status not recorded). Some clones in this sample may be carry-over from other donors' samples. The chain employs TRBV4-1 and TRBJ1-1; D is perhaps TRBD1 (6 bases). CDR3 in amino acids: CASSQAEGGDGTEAFF. CDR3 nucleotides: TGCGCCAGCAGCCAAGCTGAGGGGGGGGACGGCACTGAAGCTTTCTTT.